Listed below are T cell receptor beta chains from one sample, sequenced in a study of somatic mutations in cytotoxic T cells in rheumatoid arthritis. Clones were read by immunoSEQ multiplex PCR, and TCRdb kept only the in-frame ones, dropping some. The data contain over 15,000 clones, around three quarters of them singletons. Sequencing input: CD8+ T cells sorted from blood. The source of these receptors is an adult with rheumatoid arthritis. CDR3s include the opening cysteine and the closing phenylalanine or tryptophan. D genes are given only for firm matches. Clone size is shown for a subset of rows, as once, few, many or a class of expanded clone.

abundance: -
v_gene: TRBV27
j_gene: TRBJ2-1
d_gene: -
CDR3aa: CASTQGGSHNEQFF
CDR3nt: TGTGCCAGCACCCAAGGCGGCTCCCACAATGAGCAGTTCTTC

abundance: -
v_gene: TRBV11-2
j_gene: TRBJ2-2
d_gene: -
CDR3aa: CAGDVEGGELFF
CDR3nt: TGTGCCGGAGATGTGGAGGGCGGGGAGCTGTTTTTT

abundance: -
v_gene: TRBV7-8
j_gene: TRBJ1-5
d_gene: TRBD1
CDR3aa: CASSEGQSNQPQHF
CDR3nt: TGTGCCAGCAGCGAGGGACAGTCCAATCAGCCCCAGCATTTT

abundance: -
v_gene: TRBV19
j_gene: TRBJ1-1
d_gene: -
CDR3aa: CASSMSWGRGAEAFF
CDR3nt: TGTGCCAGTAGTATGTCTTGGGGGCGCGGGGCTGAAGCTTTCTTT

abundance: -
v_gene: TRBV7-9
j_gene: TRBJ1-4
d_gene: -
CDR3aa: CASSFKTGFEKLFF
CDR3nt: TGTGCCAGCAGCTTTAAAACAGGGTTCGAAAAACTGTTTTTT

abundance: -
v_gene: TRBV4-1
j_gene: TRBJ1-1
d_gene: TRBD1
CDR3aa: CASSQQGDEAFF
CDR3nt: TGCGCCAGCAGCCAACAGGGGGATGAAGCTTTCTTT

abundance: -
v_gene: TRBV27
j_gene: TRBJ1-2
d_gene: TRBD1
CDR3aa: CASSSDGTGDYYGYTF
CDR3nt: TGTGCCAGCAGTTCAGATGGGACAGGGGACTACTATGGCTACACCTTC

abundance: -
v_gene: TRBV5-6
j_gene: TRBJ2-7
d_gene: -
CDR3aa: CASSSGGSYEQYF
CDR3nt: TGTGCCAGCAGCTCTGGGGGCTCCTACGAGCAGTACTTC

abundance: once
v_gene: TRBV15
j_gene: TRBJ2-3
d_gene: TRBD1
CDR3aa: CATSGSGTAVADTQYF
CDR3nt: TGTGCCACCAGTGGGTCCGGGACAGCTGTCGCAGATACGCAGTATTTT

abundance: -
v_gene: TRBV7-3
j_gene: TRBJ2-1
d_gene: -
CDR3aa: CASSLEGTPAVF
CDR3nt: TGTGCCAGCAGCTTAGAGGGGACTCCCGCCGTCTTC

abundance: -
v_gene: TRBV6-1
j_gene: TRBJ1-6
d_gene: TRBD1
CDR3aa: CASSEGQAGTGPLHF
CDR3nt: TGTGCCAGCAGTGAGGGACAAGCCGGGACAGGTCCCCTCCACTTT

abundance: -
v_gene: TRBV7-9
j_gene: TRBJ2-7
d_gene: -
CDR3aa: CASSPLVEQYF
CDR3nt: TGTGCCAGCAGCCCCCTAGTAGAGCAGTACTTC

abundance: medium-sized
v_gene: TRBV7-9
j_gene: TRBJ2-3
d_gene: -
CDR3aa: CASSAGASWDTQYF
CDR3nt: TGTGCCAGCAGCGCCGGGGCTAGTTGGGATACGCAGTATTTT

abundance: -
v_gene: TRBV7-9
j_gene: TRBJ2-7
d_gene: TRBD2
CDR3aa: CASSLVPSGANMAPYEQYF
CDR3nt: TGTGCCAGCAGCTTAGTACCTAGCGGAGCTAATATGGCCCCCTACGAGCAGTACTTC

abundance: -
v_gene: TRBV11-3
j_gene: TRBJ1-2
d_gene: -
CDR3aa: CASSHYCKDGSHYGYTF
CDR3nt: TGTGCCAGCAGCCATTACTGTAAGGACGGATCACACTATGGCTATACCTTC

abundance: -
v_gene: TRBV19
j_gene: TRBJ2-7
d_gene: -
CDR3aa: CASSPGRSPEQYF
CDR3nt: TGTGCCAGTAGCCCGGGTCGAAGCCCCGAGCAGTACTTC

abundance: -
v_gene: TRBV7-9
j_gene: TRBJ1-2
d_gene: TRBD1
CDR3aa: CASSPDRDYGYTF
CDR3nt: TGTGCCAGCAGCCCGGACAGGGACTATGGCTACACCTTC

abundance: few
v_gene: TRBV29-1
j_gene: TRBJ1-1
d_gene: -
CDR3aa: CSVVDGGAFF
CDR3nt: TGCAGCGTTGTGGATGGAGGAGCTTTCTTT

abundance: -
v_gene: TRBV11-2
j_gene: TRBJ2-7
d_gene: TRBD2
CDR3aa: CASSPEAGGLYEQYF
CDR3nt: TGTGCCAGCAGCCCAGAAGCGGGGGGCCTCTACGAGCAGTACTTC

abundance: -
v_gene: TRBV4-1
j_gene: TRBJ2-7
d_gene: -
CDR3aa: CASSQFGPGEYEQYF
CDR3nt: TGCGCCAGCAGCCAATTTGGGCCGGGGGAGTACGAGCAGTACTTC

abundance: -
v_gene: TRBV4-2
j_gene: TRBJ1-6
d_gene: TRBD1
CDR3aa: CASSQATGTEHSPLHF
CDR3nt: TGTGCCAGCAGCCAGGCGACCGGGACAGAGCATTCACCCCTCCACTTT

abundance: once
v_gene: TRBV5-1
j_gene: TRBJ2-7
d_gene: -
CDR3aa: CASSLGGYEQYF
CDR3nt: TGCGCCAGCAGCTTGGGAGGCTACGAGCAGTACTTC

abundance: -
v_gene: TRBV11-2
j_gene: TRBJ2-7
d_gene: TRBD1
CDR3aa: CASSVDRGNFEQYF
CDR3nt: TGTGCCAGCAGCGTCGACAGGGGCAACTTCGAGCAGTACTTC

abundance: -
v_gene: TRBV7-6
j_gene: TRBJ2-5
d_gene: -
CDR3aa: CASSLAGRGHQETQYF
CDR3nt: TGTGCCAGCAGCTTAGCGGGGCGGGGACATCAAGAGACCCAGTACTTC

abundance: once
v_gene: TRBV21-1
j_gene: TRBJ1-1
d_gene: -
CDR3aa: CASSKFPGQGGLTESREAFF
CDR3nt: TGTGCCAGCAGCAAATTCCCTGGACAGGGGGGTCTCACTGAGTCCCGAGAAGCTTTCTTT

abundance: -
v_gene: TRBV30
j_gene: TRBJ1-4
d_gene: -
CDR3aa: CAWAALIDEKLFF
CDR3nt: TGTGCCTGGGCTGCCCTCATAGATGAAAAACTGTTTTTT

abundance: -
v_gene: TRBV7-9
j_gene: TRBJ2-5
d_gene: -
CDR3aa: CASSPPWDPTYQETQYF
CDR3nt: TGTGCCAGCAGCCCCCCCTGGGATCCCACGTACCAAGAGACCCAGTACTTC

abundance: -
v_gene: TRBV5-6
j_gene: TRBJ2-1
d_gene: TRBD2
CDR3aa: CASSLELAGGLQFF
CDR3nt: TGTGCCAGCAGCTTGGAACTAGCGGGGGGTCTGCAGTTCTTC

abundance: -
v_gene: TRBV5-1
j_gene: TRBJ2-1
d_gene: -
CDR3aa: CASSNGGEQFF
CDR3nt: TGCGCCAGCTCTAATGGAGGCGAGCAGTTCTTC

abundance: -
v_gene: TRBV5-1
j_gene: TRBJ2-1
d_gene: -
CDR3aa: CASSSPGASSYNEQFF
CDR3nt: TGCGCCAGCAGCTCACCGGGCGCAAGCTCCTACAATGAGCAGTTCTTC

abundance: few
v_gene: TRBV10-1
j_gene: TRBJ2-7
d_gene: TRBD1
CDR3aa: CASSDRTGSDEQYF
CDR3nt: TGCGCCAGCAGTGATAGGACAGGGAGCGACGAGCAGTACTTC